The 24 T cell receptor beta chains given below trace back to one sample, sequenced in a study of blood T cell repertoires in COVID-19. The protocol was immunoSEQ multiplex PCR, while the TCRdb copy is restricted to in-frame clones and leaves out a portion. Of about 270,000 clones in the sample, 80% to 85% were seen once. The sequenced material came from peripheral blood. These receptors all stem from a woman between 55 and 75 years old with active or convalescent COVID-19.

This clone is a singleton in its sample. The CDR3 DNA follows: TGTGCCAGCAGTCCCCGTGGGGTAGCGGGGCTACAAGGCGGGGAGCTGTTTTTT. It specifies CASSPRGVAGLQGGELFF. The chain is built from TRBV27 and TRBJ2-2; 8 bases map to TRBD2. Germline V gene data show CDR1 as MNHEY and CDR2 as SMNVEV (reference sequence). CDR3 length: 18 amino acids. V trimming: 5 bases; J trimming: 7 bases; junction bases outside the gene matches: 18.

The chain couples TRBV19 to TRBJ1-4; 12 bases match TRBD1. Germline assignment: CDR1 LNHDA and CDR2 SQIVND (reference sequence). With 7 bases clipped from V and 1 base from J, the junction kept 13 bases outside the gene matches. This CDR3 contains 19 residues. CDR3 loop: CASTPWDRGRLKTNEKLFF. CDR3 sequence (DNA): TGTGCCAGTACCCCCTGGGACAGGGGGCGCCTTAAAACTAATGAAAAACTGTTTTTT.

The rearrangement uses TRBV5-8 and TRBJ1-2, with 8 bases matching TRBD1. CDR3 length: 14 amino acids. CDR1 is SGHTS and CDR2 is YDEGEE in the germline V gene. With 4 bases clipped from V and 4 bases from J, the junction kept 6 bases outside the gene matches. Written as DNA, the CDR3 is TGTGCCAGCAGCAGGGACAGGTCCTCCTATGGCTACACCTTC. This translates into CASSRDRSSYGYTF. Variable domain in full (rest from reference TRBV5-8 and TRBJ1-2): EAGVTQSPTHLIKTRGQQATLRCSPISGHTSVYWYQQALGLGLQFLLWYDEGEERNRGNFPPRFSGRQFPNYSSELNVNALELEDSALYLCASSRDRSSYGYTFGSGTRLTVV.

This rearrangement joins TRBV12-3 or TRBV12-4 to TRBJ2-7; D perhaps matches TRBD1 (6 bases). The ends were cut back, 7 bases at V and 4 bases at J, with 14 bases in the middle. The CDR3 is 13 residues long. This CDR3 reads CASTEGDFYEQYF. The CDR3 bases are TGTGCCAGCACCGAGGGGGATTTTTACGAGCAGTACTTC.

This clone was found a few times. This chain joins TRBV5-4 and TRBJ1-5, with D unclear. This CDR3 has 16 residues. Germline CDR1 is SGHNT and CDR2 is YYREEE (reference sequence). The V gene lost 0 bases and the J gene lost 1 base, with 11 bases spanning the gap. The CDR3 is CASSLGGIDSNQPQHF. The CDR3 nucleotides are TGTGCCAGCAGCTTGGGCGGAATAGACAGCAATCAGCCCCAGCATTTT.

The gene calls are TRBV5-1 and TRBJ2-3, with 9 bases fitting TRBD2. Germline-derived CDR1 and CDR2 are SGHRS and YFSETQ. This CDR3 is built from 16 residues. Losses at the gene ends were 4 bases for V and 6 bases for J; bases not matched to a gene: 12. CDR3 sequence: CASSPEGRGGSDTQYF. The CDR3 DNA follows: TGCGCCAGCAGCCCGGAGGGGCGGGGGGGGTCCGATACGCAGTATTTT.

The chain couples TRBV3-1 (or the pseudogene TRBV3-2) to TRBJ2-7, with 10 bases that match TRBD1. The ends lost 3 bases at V and 6 bases at J; junction bases unmatched: 11. Germline V gene data show CDR1 as LGHDT and CDR2 as YNNKEL (reference sequence). CDR3 size: 16 residues. DNA of the CDR3: TGTGCCAGCAGCCACGAACAGAGGACAGGGGGGTTCGAGCAGTACTTC. This encodes CASSHEQRTGGFEQYF.

The CDR3 sequence is CASTLGWRDNEKLFF. CDR3 in DNA: TGTGCCAGCACCCTTGGTTGGAGGGATAACGAAAAACTGTTTTTT. The chain joins TRBV21-1 to TRBJ1-4. TRBV21-1 is reported as a pseudogene. CDR3 length: 15 residues.

The CDR3 region has the DNA TGTGCCAGCAGCGTAGAGGCAGGGTACAACTCTGGAAACACCATATATTTT. It specifies CASSVEAGYNSGNTIYF. The chain joins TRBV9 to TRBJ1-3; perhaps TRBD1 as D (5 bases). The CDR3 runs 17 residues. V lost 0 bases and J lost 0, with 13 bases in between. Germline V gives CDR1 SGDLS, CDR2 YYNGEE. Variable domain in full (rest from reference TRBV9 and TRBJ1-3): DSGVTQTPKHLITATGQRVTLRCSPRSGDLSVYWYQQSLDQGLQFLIQYYNGEERAKGNILERFSAQQFPDLHSELNLSSLELGDSALYFCASSVEAGYNSGNTIYFGEGSWLTVV.

J is TRBJ1-4 and V is TRBV6-5, with D unclear. There are 14 residues in the CDR3. The V gene's germline CDR1 is MNHEY and CDR2 SVGAGI. V lost 8 bases, J lost 0 bases, and 10 bases lay in between. The CDR3 loop reads CASGIGTTNEKLFF. Here the CDR3 DNA reads TGTGCCAGCGGGATCGGGACAACTAATGAAAAACTGTTTTTT.

The DNA of the CDR3 is TGTGCCATCAGTGGTGGACAGCTTTCCGGTCCTACGAAGCAGTACTTC. Protein sequence: CAISGGQLSGPTKQYF. The chain employs TRBV10-3 and TRBJ2-7, with D possibly matching TRBD1 (6 bases). Germline CDR1 reads ENHRY; CDR2 reads SYGVKD. CDR3 length: 16 residues. The germline V and J ends were trimmed by 4 bases and 8 bases, with 24 bases remaining between them.

The chain has TRBV28 and TRBJ2-2; D is possibly TRBD1 (6 bases). The CDR3 contains 15 residues. Per the germline V gene, CDR1 is MDHEN and CDR2 is SYDVKM. V was shortened by 6 bases and J by 0 bases, with 11 bases between the two germline ends. CDR3 protein: CASRSQGTNTGELFF. As DNA, the CDR3 is TGTGCCAGCAGATCACAGGGCACGAACACCGGGGAGCTGTTTTTT. The whole variable domain, filled in from reference TRBV28 and TRBJ2-2, reads DVKVTQSSRYLVKRTGEKVFLECVQDMDHENMFWYRQDPGLGLRLIYFSYDVKMKEKGDIPEGYSVSREKKERFSLILESASTNQTSMYLCASRSQGTNTGELFFGEGSRLTVL.

The chain links TRBV7-3 to TRBJ2-5; TRBD2 matches at 10 bases. The trim removed 5 bases at V and 5 bases at J, leaving 11 bases unmatched. The germline gives CDR1 SGHTA, CDR2 FQGTGA. The CDR3 covers 16 residues. Here the CDR3 reads CASSRLATSGVETQYF. In DNA, the CDR3 is TGTGCCAGCAGCCGCCTCGCCACTAGCGGGGTTGAGACCCAGTACTTC.

This chain uses TRBV20-1 with TRBJ1-1; D is uncertain. The V gene's germline CDR1 is DFQATT and CDR2 SNEGSKA (reference sequence). The CDR3 runs 11 residues. Trimming left V 0 bases short and J 8 bases short, with 7 bases between. CDR3 nucleotide sequence: TGCAGTGCTAGAGACGCGGGCGAAGCTTTCTTT. Amino acids: CSARDAGEAFF.

This sequence joins TRBV18 and TRBJ1-1, with D perhaps matching TRBD1 (5 bases). Germline V gives CDR1 KGHSH, CDR2 LQKENI. V was clipped by 1 base and J by 2 bases, with 11 bases between them. The CDR3 contains 15 residues. Here the CDR3 reads CASSPLSGSNTEAFF. The CDR3 nucleotides read TGTGCCAGCTCACCACTGTCAGGGTCTAACACTGAAGCTTTCTTT.

The gene calls are TRBV7-2 and TRBJ2-7, with TRBD2 matching over 12 bases. Germline CDR1 and CDR2: SGHTA and FQGNSA. CDR3 size: 13 residues. V was pared by 6 bases and J by 6 bases, with 3 bases of the junction left unmatched. In nucleotides, the CDR3 is TGTGCCAGCAGTTTACTAGCGGGGGGCGAGCAGTACTTC. This translates into CASSLLAGGEQYF.

This sequence joins TRBV6-8 and TRBJ2-5; D may be TRBD1 (5 bases). Germline V gene data show CDR1 as MNHGY and CDR2 as SAAAGT. The CDR3 extends over 15 amino acids. With 6 bases removed from V and 5 bases from J, the gap between germline ends came to 19 bases. In nucleotides, the CDR3 is TGTGCCAGCAGCTCCACCCGGACACGGATGGAGACCCAGTACTTC. Its translation is CASSSTRTRMETQYF.

The chain joins TRBV5-1 to TRBJ2-7; D is perhaps TRBD1 (6 bases). The CDR3 length is 15 residues. Germline V lookup: CDR1 SGHRS, CDR2 YFSETQ. Trimming removed 0 bases from V and 0 bases from J, with 10 bases in between. CDR3 DNA: TGCGCCAGCAGCTTGGCGTGGGGGCGCTCCTACGAGCAGTACTTC. Translation: CASSLAWGRSYEQYF.

The chain recombines TRBV6-1 with TRBJ1-3, with D perhaps TRBD1 (5 bases). Germline assignment: CDR1 MNHNS and CDR2 SASEGT. Trimming cost V 3 bases and J 4 bases, with 7 bases left between them. This CDR3 spans 13 amino acids. CDR3 sequence (DNA): TGTGCCAGCAGTGACAGGGCCGGAAACACCATATATTTT. Translation gives CASSDRAGNTIYF.

The chain combines TRBV5-6 with TRBJ1-5; the match to TRBD1 covers 11 bases. Germline CDR1 and CDR2: SGHDT and YYEEEE. The trim removed 3 bases at V and 0 bases at J, leaving 8 bases unmatched. This CDR3 region has 18 residues. CDR3 in DNA: TGTGCCAGCAGCTATGCGTGGGACAGGGGGTATAGCAATCAGCCCCAGCATTTT. It specifies CASSYAWDRGYSNQPQHF.

The chain combines TRBV4-3 with TRBJ2-2; TRBD1 is a possible D gene (6 bases). The CDR3 runs 15 residues. V was cut by 0 bases and J by 6 bases, with 11 bases left in between. CDR1 and CDR2 from the germline V gene are LGHNA and YSLEER. CDR3 DNA: TGCGCCAGCAGCCAAGATATCAGGGGAGCCGGGGAGCTGTTTTTT. It codes for CASSQDIRGAGELFF.

The chain combines TRBV3-1 (or the pseudogene TRBV3-2) with TRBJ1-3; the D is unclear. The germline V gene has CDR1 LGHDT and CDR2 YNNKEL (reference sequence). V was trimmed by 2 bases and J by 0 bases, leaving 11 bases between them. The CDR3 is 16 residues long. CDR3 DNA sequence: TGTGCCAGCAGCCAACCCACGGGAGTCTCTGGAAACACCATATATTTT. Encoded protein: CASSQPTGVSGNTIYF.

The chain employs TRBV12-3 or TRBV12-4 and TRBJ1-1; possible D gene TRBD1, 6 bases. V lost 3 bases and J 5 bases, leaving 10 bases between the germline ends. The CDR3 spans 13 residues. CDR3 DNA sequence: TGTGCCAGCAGTTTCGGGGGGCAAACTGAAGCTTTCTTT. It codes for CASSFGGQTEAFF.

The V and J genes are TRBV6-5 and TRBJ1-1; 7 bases fit TRBD1. Germline lookup yields CDR1 MNHEY and CDR2 SVGAGI. The V gene end was trimmed by 1 base and the J gene end by 5 bases; junction bases not matched to a gene: 10. The CDR3 consists of 16 residues. For the CDR3, the DNA is TGTGCCAGCAGTTACTTGAAGCGACAGGGTCGAACTGAAGCTTTCTTT. Its translation is CASSYLKRQGRTEAFF.